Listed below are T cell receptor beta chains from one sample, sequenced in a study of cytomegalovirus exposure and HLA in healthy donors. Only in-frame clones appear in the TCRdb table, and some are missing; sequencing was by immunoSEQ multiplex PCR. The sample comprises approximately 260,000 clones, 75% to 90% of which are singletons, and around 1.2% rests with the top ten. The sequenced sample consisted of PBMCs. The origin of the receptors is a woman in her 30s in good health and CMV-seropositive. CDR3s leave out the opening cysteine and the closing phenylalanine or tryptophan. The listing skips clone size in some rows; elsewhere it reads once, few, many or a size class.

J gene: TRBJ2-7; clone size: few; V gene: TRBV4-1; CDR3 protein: ASSHQSGGSYEQY
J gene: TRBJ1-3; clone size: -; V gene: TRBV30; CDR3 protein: AWDRGQSGNTIY
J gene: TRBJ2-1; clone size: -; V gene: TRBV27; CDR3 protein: ASRGLAGSDEQF
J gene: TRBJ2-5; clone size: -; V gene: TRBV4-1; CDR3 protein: ASSQPLGQGRETQY
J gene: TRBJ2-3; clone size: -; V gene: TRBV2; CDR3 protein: ASSEGVVNAGVVTDTQY
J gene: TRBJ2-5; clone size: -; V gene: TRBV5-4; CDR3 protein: ASSLGSQETQY
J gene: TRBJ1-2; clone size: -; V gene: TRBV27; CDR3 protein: ASSFGSGRGRTDGYT
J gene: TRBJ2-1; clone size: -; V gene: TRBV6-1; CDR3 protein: ASGRLAPSYNEQF
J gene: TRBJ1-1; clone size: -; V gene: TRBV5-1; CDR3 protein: ASSHGTGGARGTEAF
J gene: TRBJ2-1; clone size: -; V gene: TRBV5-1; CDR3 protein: ASSLQGWLYEQF
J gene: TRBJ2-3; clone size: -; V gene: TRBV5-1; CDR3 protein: ASLQGASTDTQY
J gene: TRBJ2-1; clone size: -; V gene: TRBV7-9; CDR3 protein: ASSLLGDEQF
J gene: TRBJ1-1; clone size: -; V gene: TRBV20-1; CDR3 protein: SARGRTEAF
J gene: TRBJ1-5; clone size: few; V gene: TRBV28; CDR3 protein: ASSLGLFNQPQH
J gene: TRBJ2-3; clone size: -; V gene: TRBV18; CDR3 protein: ASSPLAGGTDTQY
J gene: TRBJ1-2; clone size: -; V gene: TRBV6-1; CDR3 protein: ASSAIQGAWYGYT